These 17 T cell receptor beta chains were sequenced from one sample in a study of shared clonotypes between healthy human individuals. The table came from immunoSEQ multiplex PCR; TCRdb's copy has only in-frame clones and leaves some out. Counted here are roughly 2 million clones, roughly 96% occurring once; the ten biggest clones make up 0.13%. Source material: naive CD4+ T cells sorted from blood. The subset is: CD45RA+ positively selected. All receptors come from a man aged 18 to 29 in good health.

This sequence joins TRBV18 and TRBJ2-1; D call uncertain. Per the germline V gene, CDR1 is KGHSH and CDR2 is LQKENI. V was trimmed by 2 bases and J by 7 bases, leaving 9 bases between them. The CDR3 covers 13 residues. The CDR3 sequence is CASSPSSVNEQFF. The CDR3 nucleotides read TGTGCCAGCTCACCAAGTTCGGTAAATGAGCAGTTCTTC. The variable domain in full, completed from reference TRBV18 and TRBJ2-1, reads NAGVMQNPRHLVRRRGQEARLRCSPMKGHSHVYWYRQLPEEGLKFMVYLQKENIIDESGMPKERFSAEFPKEGPSILRIQQVVRGDSAAYFCASSPSSVNEQFFGPGTRLTVL.

In nucleotides, the CDR3 is TGTGCCAGCAGCTCCGGGACAGGGGGTGGGTACTATGGCTACACCTTC. Translated: CASSSGTGGGYYGYTF. The V gene is TRBV6-6, the J gene TRBJ1-2; the match to TRBD1 covers 11 bases. The CDR3 length is 16 residues. V shed 6 bases, J shed 3 bases, and the junction held 9 bases outside the gene matches. CDR1 and CDR2 (germline): MNHNY, SVGAGI (reference sequence).

This chain connects TRBV2 to TRBJ1-3, with D maybe TRBD1 (5 bases). CDR3 length: 14 amino acids. Deletions cut 7 bases from V and 2 bases from J, with 12 bases between. Germline V gene lookup returns CDR1 SNHLY and CDR2 FYNNEI. CDR3 coding DNA: TGTGCCAGCATCGGCGGGGCCGCTGGAAACACCATATATTTT. Amino acid sequence: CASIGGAAGNTIYF.

In this sample, this clone turned up once. The chain employs TRBV6-5 and TRBJ2-1; 11 bases fit TRBD1. V dropped 8 bases and J dropped 7; count of bases not matched to a gene: 7. This CDR3 spans 14 amino acids. CDR1 MNHEY and CDR2 SVGAGI come from the germline V gene. The CDR3 DNA reads as TGTGCCAGCCAACCGGGACAGGGGGGGAATGAGCAGTTCTTC. Its translation is CASQPGQGGNEQFF.

CDR3 loop: CASSLDFQTNSPLHF. DNA for the CDR3: TGTGCCAGCAGCTTAGATTTCCAGACCAATTCACCCCTCCACTTT. V is TRBV11-2 and J is TRBJ1-6; D unclear. Trimming shortened V by 0 bases and J by 7 bases, and 10 bases separated the two germline ends. There are 15 residues in the CDR3. Germline V CDR1 and CDR2: SGHAT, FQNNGV.

The CDR3 region is CASSPRRGEDNEQFF. CDR3 nucleotide sequence: TGTGCCAGCAGCCCCAGGAGAGGGGAGGACAATGAGCAGTTCTTC. The J gene is TRBJ2-1, the V gene TRBV9; TRBD2 might be the D (6 bases). CDR3 length: 15 residues. V was clipped by 4 bases and J by 5 bases, with 16 bases between them. CDR1 is SGDLS, CDR2 YYNGEE, per germline.

The J gene is TRBJ2-3, the V gene TRBV11-2; 10 bases line up with TRBD2. This CDR3 contains 18 residues. Losses at the gene ends were 2 bases for V and 0 bases for J; bases not matched to a gene: 8. CDR1 is SGHAT and CDR2 is FQNNGV in the germline V gene. The CDR3 here is CASSLRPSGSVSTDTQYF. Written as DNA, the CDR3 is TGTGCCAGCAGCTTAAGGCCTAGCGGGAGCGTCAGCACAGATACGCAGTATTTT.

The CDR3 reads CASSFRMTGKGQPQHF. The DNA of the CDR3 is TGTGCCAGCAGTTTTCGGATGACAGGTAAAGGTCAGCCCCAGCATTTT. The chain carries TRBV27 and TRBJ1-5; D is possibly TRBD1 (6 bases). Trimming left V 3 bases short and J 6 bases short, with 18 bases between. The CDR3 has 16 residues. Germline CDR1 and CDR2: MNHEY and SMNVEV (reference sequence).

J is TRBJ1-1 and V is TRBV5-1; possibly TRBD1 for D (6 bases). CDR1 and CDR2 from the germline V gene are SGHRS and YFSETQ. V lost 5 bases and J 1 base, leaving 9 bases between the germline ends. The CDR3 is 13 residues long. The CDR3 bases are TGCGCCAGCAGTGGGGGCGGGAACACTGAAGCTTTCTTT. The encoded protein is CASSGGGNTEAFF.

The genes are TRBV28 and TRBJ1-3, with D possibly being TRBD1 (6 bases). In germline, CDR1 is MDHEN, CDR2 SYDVKM. The CDR3 length is 15 residues. V shed 2 bases and J shed 0 bases, with 8 bases lying between them. The CDR3 is CASSLQGNSGNTIYF. The DNA for the CDR3 is TGTGCCAGCAGTTTACAGGGGAACTCTGGAAACACCATATATTTT. Using reference TRBV28 and TRBJ1-3 for the parts outside the CDR3, the full variable domain is DVKVTQSSRYLVKRTGEKVFLECVQDMDHENMFWYRQDPGLGLRLIYFSYDVKMKEKGDIPEGYSVSREKKERFSLILESASTNQTSMYLCASSLQGNSGNTIYFGEGSWLTVV.

This clone has just one count. The V call is TRBV18, the J call TRBJ2-5; D is possibly TRBD1 (6 bases). The CDR3 has 14 amino acids. Germline assignment: CDR1 KGHSH and CDR2 LQKENI. Trimming removed 4 bases at V and 3 bases at J, with 12 bases between. CDR3 protein: CASSLNQGKETQYF. The CDR3 DNA sequence: TGTGCCAGCTCACTAAATCAGGGGAAAGAGACCCAGTACTTC.

This sequence joins TRBV7-2 and TRBJ2-7; D perhaps matches TRBD1 (6 bases). Germline CDR1 SGHTA, CDR2 FQGNSA. This CDR3 has 14 residues. V dropped 4 bases and J dropped 2 bases, with 12 bases sitting between them. The CDR3 loop is CASSSLTGPYEQYF. The CDR3 DNA is TGTGCCAGCAGCTCCTTGACAGGACCCTACGAGCAGTACTTC.

Note on this clone: The sample holds other DNA sequences that translate to the same CDR3. The CDR3 bases are TGCGCCAGCAGCCGAGATGCAACTAATGAAAAACTGTTTTTT. It encodes CASSRDATNEKLFF. The chain combines TRBV5-1 with TRBJ1-4; no clear D. The CDR3 sequence is 14 residues long. Germline lookup yields CDR1 SGHRS and CDR2 YFSETQ. V lost 4 bases to trimming and J lost 0 bases, with 7 bases between them.

The gene calls are TRBV7-2 and TRBJ2-5; D is perhaps TRBD2 (7 bases). Germline V gene lookup returns CDR1 SGHTA and CDR2 FQGNSA. The CDR3 loop spans 16 amino acids. V was trimmed by 5 bases and J by 5 bases, leaving 21 bases between them. This CDR3 reads CASSQIRAAGAETQYF. CDR3 DNA: TGTGCCAGCAGCCAAATACGGGCCGCGGGGGCGGAGACCCAGTACTTC.

CDR3 coding DNA: TGTGCCAGCACTATCCCGGGGGCCAATTCACCCCTCCACTTT. It encodes CASTIPGANSPLHF. The genes are TRBV28 and TRBJ1-6; tentatively, D is TRBD1 (6 bases). V lost 7 bases and J 7 bases, leaving 14 bases between the germline ends. The CDR3 has 14 residues. The germline V gene has CDR1 MDHEN and CDR2 SYDVKM.

The CDR3 nucleotides read TGCGCCAGCAGCTTTCTTTTACAGGGCAGAGACGAGCAGTACTTC. It encodes CASSFLLQGRDEQYF. This chain uses TRBV5-1 with TRBJ2-7; D may be TRBD1 (6 bases). V lost 2 bases and J 5 bases, leaving 17 bases between the germline ends. There are 15 residues in the CDR3. Germline assignment: CDR1 SGHRS and CDR2 YFSETQ. The full variable domain, its missing parts supplied by reference TRBV5-1 and TRBJ2-7, is KAGVTQTPRYLIKTRGQQVTLSCSPISGHRSVSWYQQTPGQGLQFLFEYFSETQRNKGNFPGRFSGRQFSNSRSEMNVSTLELGDSALYLCASSFLLQGRDEQYFGPGTRLTVT.

This clone has a single count. J is TRBJ2-7 and V is TRBV6-5; 7 nucleotides align to TRBD1. The trim removed 0 bases at V and 8 bases at J, leaving 7 bases unmatched. CDR1 and CDR2 (germline): MNHEY, SVGAGI. The CDR3 has 14 amino acids. CDR3 DNA: TGTGCCAGCAGTTACTCTGGGACAGACACCCAGCAGTACTTC. It specifies CASSYSGTDTQQYF.